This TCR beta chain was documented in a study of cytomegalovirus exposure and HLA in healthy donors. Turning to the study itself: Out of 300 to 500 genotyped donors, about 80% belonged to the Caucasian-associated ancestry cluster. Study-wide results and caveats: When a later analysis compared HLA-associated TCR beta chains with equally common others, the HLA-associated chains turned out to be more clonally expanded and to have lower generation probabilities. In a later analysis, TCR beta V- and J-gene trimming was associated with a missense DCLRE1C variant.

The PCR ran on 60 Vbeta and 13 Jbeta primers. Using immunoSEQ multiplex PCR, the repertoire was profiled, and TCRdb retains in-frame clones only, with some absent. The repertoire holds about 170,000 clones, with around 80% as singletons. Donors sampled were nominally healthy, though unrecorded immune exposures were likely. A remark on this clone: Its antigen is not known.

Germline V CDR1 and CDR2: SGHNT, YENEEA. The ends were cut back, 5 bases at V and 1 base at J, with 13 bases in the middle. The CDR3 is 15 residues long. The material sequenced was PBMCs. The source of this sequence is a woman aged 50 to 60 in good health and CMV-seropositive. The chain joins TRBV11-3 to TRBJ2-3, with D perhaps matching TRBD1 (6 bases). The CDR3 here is CASSQRTDRTDTQYF. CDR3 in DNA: TGTGCCAGCAGCCAGCGGACAGACCGCACAGATACGCAGTATTTT.